This T cell receptor beta chain was obtained from a study of molecular identifiers for immune sequencing clone quantification. The study, taken as a whole, reports: In cases of identical TCR molecules sharing a barcode, highly expanded clone sizes could be underestimated.

With 7 bases clipped from V and 9 bases from J, the junction kept 13 bases outside the gene matches. The CDR3 is made up of 14 amino acids. The V gene's germline CDR1 is SGHNT and CDR2 YENEEA. A remark on this clonotype: Its matching antigen is unknown.

TCRdb reprocessed the PCR reads with MiXCR, giving one entry per CDR3 protein. The sample shows 350,000 or so distinct CDR3 sequences, about a fifth of them seen only once. The sequence derives from a human donor in good health. Some libraries in this study had Jurkat cell RNA spiked in. The sequenced sample was naive CD8+ T cells from blood, with Jurkat cell RNA spiked in. The subset is: FACS-sorted CD8+CD4-CCR7+CD45RA+ naive T cells. The rearrangement joins TRBV11-3 to TRBJ2-7; 9 bases are a match to TRBD1. CDR3 bases: TGTGCCAGCAACCAGGACAGGGGTGACCACGGGCAGTACTTC. It encodes CASNQDRGDHGQYF.